This T cell receptor (beta chain) is from a study of regulatory T cells in long-lasting Graves disease. Time point denoted: newly diagnosed GD, antithyroid drugs for less than 3 months. RNA extracted from PBMCs served as the sequencing template. Findings and limits, study-wide: Lower TCR diversity characterized persistent Graves' patients relative to newly diagnosed patients. Persistent disease showed a preference for TRBV28, TRBJ1-2 and TRBJ2-5. Whereas new patients shared 800 to 1,000 public clonotypes, persistent patients shared more, at a few thousand.

The germline V gene has CDR1 SGHDT and CDR2 YYEEEE. Trimming pared 2 bases from V and 13 bases from J, leaving 13 bases between. The CDR3 totals 12 residues. Sequencing libraries for TCR beta were prepared with iRepertoire HTBI primers and Arm-PCR of CDR3 regions. TCRdb itself ran the multiplex PCR reads through MiXCR, one entry per CDR3 protein. The table lists 550,000 or so distinct CDR3 sequences, 12% of them singletons. Regarding this clonotype: Its antigen is as yet unknown.

The sample was also linked to a second study, of T cells in Graves' hyperthyroidism and ophthalmopathy. From that report: Any patient presenting with uncontrolled infection, other autoimmune disease, pregnancy or lactation was left out.

The V gene is TRBV5-6, the J gene TRBJ2-1; D not resolved. This receptor was obtained from a woman in her 30s with Graves disease. The sample consisted of peripheral blood mononuclear cells (PBMCs), taken at new diagnosis, from a patient treated with antithyroid drugs. CDR3 loop: CASSFVSQIQFF. The DNA of the CDR3 is TGTGCCAGCAGCTTCGTTTCACAAATACAGTTCTTC.